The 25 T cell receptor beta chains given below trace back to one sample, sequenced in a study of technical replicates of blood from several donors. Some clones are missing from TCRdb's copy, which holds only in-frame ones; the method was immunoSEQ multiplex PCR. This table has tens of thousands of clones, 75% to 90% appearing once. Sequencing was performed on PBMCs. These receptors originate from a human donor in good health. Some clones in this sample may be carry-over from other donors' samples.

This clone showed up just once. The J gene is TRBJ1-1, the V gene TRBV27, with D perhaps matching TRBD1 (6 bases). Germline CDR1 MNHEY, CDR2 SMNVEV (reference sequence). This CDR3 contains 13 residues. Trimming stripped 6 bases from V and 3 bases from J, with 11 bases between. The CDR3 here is CASSRDTHTEAFF. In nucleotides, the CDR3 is TGTGCCAGCAGCCGGGACACGCACACTGAAGCTTTCTTT.

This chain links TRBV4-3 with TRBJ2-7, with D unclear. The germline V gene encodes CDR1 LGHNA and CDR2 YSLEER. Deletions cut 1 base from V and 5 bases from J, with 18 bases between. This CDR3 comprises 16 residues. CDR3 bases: TGCGCCAGCAGCCAAGTTGTAGGTCACGGCGGCCACGAGCAGTACTTC. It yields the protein CASSQVVGHGGHEQYF.

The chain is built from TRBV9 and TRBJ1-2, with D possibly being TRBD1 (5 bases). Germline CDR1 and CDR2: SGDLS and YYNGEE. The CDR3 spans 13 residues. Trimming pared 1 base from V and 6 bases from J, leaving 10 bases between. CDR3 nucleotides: TGTGCCAGCAGCGTATCCAGGGTGGATGGCTACACCTTC. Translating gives CASSVSRVDGYTF.

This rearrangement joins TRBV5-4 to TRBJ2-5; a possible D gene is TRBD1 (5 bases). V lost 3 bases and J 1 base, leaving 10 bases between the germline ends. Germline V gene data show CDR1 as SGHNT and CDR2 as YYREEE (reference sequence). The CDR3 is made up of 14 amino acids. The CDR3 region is CASSYTGIQETQYF. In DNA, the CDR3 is TGTGCCAGCAGCTATACAGGAATCCAAGAGACCCAGTACTTC.

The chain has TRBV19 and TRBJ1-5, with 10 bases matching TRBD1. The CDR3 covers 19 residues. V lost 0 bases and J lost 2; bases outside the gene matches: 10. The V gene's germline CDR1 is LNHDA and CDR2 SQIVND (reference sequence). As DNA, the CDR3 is TGTGCCAGTAGTATAGAGGGGACAGGGGCCGGCGGGGGCAATCAGCCCCAGCATTTT. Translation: CASSIEGTGAGGGNQPQHF.

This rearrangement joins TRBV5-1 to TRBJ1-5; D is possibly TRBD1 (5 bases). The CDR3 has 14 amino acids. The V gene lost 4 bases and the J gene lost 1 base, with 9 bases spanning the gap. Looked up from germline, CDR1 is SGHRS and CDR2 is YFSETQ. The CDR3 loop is CASSGGGSNQPQHF. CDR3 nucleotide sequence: TGCGCCAGCAGCGGGGGGGGGAGCAATCAGCCCCAGCATTTT.

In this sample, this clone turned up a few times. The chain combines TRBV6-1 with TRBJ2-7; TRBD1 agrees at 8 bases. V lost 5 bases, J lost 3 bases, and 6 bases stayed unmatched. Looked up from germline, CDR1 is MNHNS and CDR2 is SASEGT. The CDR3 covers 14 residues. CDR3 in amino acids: CASSIDRGNYEQYF. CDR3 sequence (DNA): TGTGCCAGCAGTATTGACAGGGGCAACTACGAGCAGTACTTC.

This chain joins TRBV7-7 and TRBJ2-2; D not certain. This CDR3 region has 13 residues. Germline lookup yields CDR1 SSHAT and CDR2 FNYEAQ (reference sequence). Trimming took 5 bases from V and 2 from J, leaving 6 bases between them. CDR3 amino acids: CASSIRNTGELFF. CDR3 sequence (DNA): TGTGCCAGCAGCATTAGAAACACCGGGGAGCTGTTTTTT.

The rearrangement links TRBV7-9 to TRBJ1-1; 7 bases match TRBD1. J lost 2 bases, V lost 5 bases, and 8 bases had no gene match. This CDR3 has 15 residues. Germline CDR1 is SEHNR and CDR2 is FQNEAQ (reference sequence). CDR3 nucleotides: TGTGCCAGCAGCCCCCGGGCAGGGGGTAACACTGAAGCTTTCTTT. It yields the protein CASSPRAGGNTEAFF.

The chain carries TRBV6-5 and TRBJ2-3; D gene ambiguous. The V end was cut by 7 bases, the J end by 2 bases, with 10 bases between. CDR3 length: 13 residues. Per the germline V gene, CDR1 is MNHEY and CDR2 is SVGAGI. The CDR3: CASTRVSTDTQYF. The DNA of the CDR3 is TGTGCCAGCACCCGGGTTTCCACAGATACGCAGTATTTT.

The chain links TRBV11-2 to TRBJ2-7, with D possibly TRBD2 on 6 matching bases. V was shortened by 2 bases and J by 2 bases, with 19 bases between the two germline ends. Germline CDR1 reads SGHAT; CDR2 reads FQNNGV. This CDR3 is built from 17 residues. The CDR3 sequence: CASSLTSVGRTTYEQYF. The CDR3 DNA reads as TGTGCCAGCAGCTTAACCTCGGTTGGGCGGACTACCTACGAGCAGTACTTC.

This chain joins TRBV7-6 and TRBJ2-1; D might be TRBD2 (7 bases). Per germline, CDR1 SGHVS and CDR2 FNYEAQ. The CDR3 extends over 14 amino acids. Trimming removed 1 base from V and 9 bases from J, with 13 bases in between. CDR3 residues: CASSLVGEGGEQFF. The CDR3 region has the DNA TGTGCCAGCAGCTTAGTCGGGGAGGGGGGTGAGCAGTTCTTC.

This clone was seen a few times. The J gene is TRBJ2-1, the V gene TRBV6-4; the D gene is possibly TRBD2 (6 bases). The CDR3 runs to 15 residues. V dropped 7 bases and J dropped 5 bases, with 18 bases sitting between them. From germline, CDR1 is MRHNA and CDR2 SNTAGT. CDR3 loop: CASNFRESRNNEQFF. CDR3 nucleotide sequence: TGTGCCAGCAATTTCCGGGAGAGTAGGAACAATGAGCAGTTCTTC.

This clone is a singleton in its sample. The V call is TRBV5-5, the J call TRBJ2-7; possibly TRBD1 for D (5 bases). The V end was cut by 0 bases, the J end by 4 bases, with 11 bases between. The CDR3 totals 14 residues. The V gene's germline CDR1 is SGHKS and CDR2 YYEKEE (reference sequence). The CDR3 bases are TGTGCCAGCAGCTTGGATTCAGGGCGTTACGAGCAGTACTTC. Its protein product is CASSLDSGRYEQYF.

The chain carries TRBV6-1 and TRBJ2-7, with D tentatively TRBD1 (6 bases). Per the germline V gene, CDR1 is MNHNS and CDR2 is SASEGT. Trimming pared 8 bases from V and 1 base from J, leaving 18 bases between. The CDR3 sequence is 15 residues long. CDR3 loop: CASGRSGDRSYEQYF. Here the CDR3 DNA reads TGTGCCAGCGGGCGGTCAGGGGACCGATCCTACGAGCAGTACTTC.

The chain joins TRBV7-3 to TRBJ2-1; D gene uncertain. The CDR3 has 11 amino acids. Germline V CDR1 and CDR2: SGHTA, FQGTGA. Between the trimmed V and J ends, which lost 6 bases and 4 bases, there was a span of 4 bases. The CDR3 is CASSNYNEQFF. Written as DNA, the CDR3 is TGTGCCAGCAGTAATTACAATGAGCAGTTCTTC.

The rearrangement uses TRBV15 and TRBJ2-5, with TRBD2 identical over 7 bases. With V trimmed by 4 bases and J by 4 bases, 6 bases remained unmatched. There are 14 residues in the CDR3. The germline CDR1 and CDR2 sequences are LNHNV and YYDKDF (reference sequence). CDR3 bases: TGTGCCACCAGCAAAGGCGGGAGACCAGAGACCCAGTACTTC. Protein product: CATSKGGRPETQYF.

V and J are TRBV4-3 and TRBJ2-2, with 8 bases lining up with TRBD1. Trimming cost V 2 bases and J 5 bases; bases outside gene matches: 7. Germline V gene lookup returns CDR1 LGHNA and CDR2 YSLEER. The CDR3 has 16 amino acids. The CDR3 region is CASSQLRGRETGELFF. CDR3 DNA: TGCGCCAGCAGCCAACTCAGGGGGCGGGAAACCGGGGAGCTGTTTTTT.

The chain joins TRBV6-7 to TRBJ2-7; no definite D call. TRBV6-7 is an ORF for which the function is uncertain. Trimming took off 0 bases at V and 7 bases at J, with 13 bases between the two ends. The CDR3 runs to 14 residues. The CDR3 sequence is CASSYSTGHLEQYF. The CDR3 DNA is TGTGCCAGCAGTTACTCGACTGGCCATCTAGAGCAGTACTTC.

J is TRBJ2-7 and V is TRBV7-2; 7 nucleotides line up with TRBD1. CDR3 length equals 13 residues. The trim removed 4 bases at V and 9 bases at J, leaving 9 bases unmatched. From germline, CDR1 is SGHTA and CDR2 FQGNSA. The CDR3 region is CASSSPTGKMQYF. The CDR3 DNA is TGTGCCAGCAGCTCCCCGACAGGGAAGATGCAGTACTTC.

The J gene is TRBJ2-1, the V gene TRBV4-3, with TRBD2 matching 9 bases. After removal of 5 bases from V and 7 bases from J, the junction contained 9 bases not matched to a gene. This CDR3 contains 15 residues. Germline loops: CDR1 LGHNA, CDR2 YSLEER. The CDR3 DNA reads TGCGCCAGCAGCTTCCAGCGGGAGGATCGGAATGAGCAGTTCTTC. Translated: CASSFQREDRNEQFF.

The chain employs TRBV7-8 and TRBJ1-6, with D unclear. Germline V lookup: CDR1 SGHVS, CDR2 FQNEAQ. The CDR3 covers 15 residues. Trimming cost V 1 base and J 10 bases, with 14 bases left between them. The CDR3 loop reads CASSLGREGWSPLHF. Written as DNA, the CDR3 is TGTGCCAGCAGCTTAGGAAGAGAGGGTTGGTCACCCCTCCACTTT.

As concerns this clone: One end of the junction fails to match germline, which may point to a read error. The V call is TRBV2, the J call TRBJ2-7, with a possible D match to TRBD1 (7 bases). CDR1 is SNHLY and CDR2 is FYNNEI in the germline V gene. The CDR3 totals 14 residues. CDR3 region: CASSPGGSLLRADF. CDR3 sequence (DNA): TGTGCCAGCAGCCCAGGGGGGTCACTCCTACGAGCAGACTTC.

The CDR3 nucleotides are TGTGCCAGTAGTCCCCCCTGGGGAGGCAATCAGCCCCAGCATTTT. Translation gives CASSPPWGGNQPQHF. The V and J genes are TRBV19 and TRBJ1-5, with D hard to call. This CDR3 has 15 amino acids. V was cut by 5 bases and J by 2 bases, with 13 bases left in between. CDR1 is LNHDA and CDR2 is SQIVND in the germline V gene (reference sequence).

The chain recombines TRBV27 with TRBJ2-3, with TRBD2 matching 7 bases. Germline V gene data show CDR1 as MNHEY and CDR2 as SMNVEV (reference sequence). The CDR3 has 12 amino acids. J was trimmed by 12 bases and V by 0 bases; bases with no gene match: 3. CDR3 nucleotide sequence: TGTGCCAGCAGTTTATCGGGACTAATCCAGTATTTT. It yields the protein CASSLSGLIQYF.